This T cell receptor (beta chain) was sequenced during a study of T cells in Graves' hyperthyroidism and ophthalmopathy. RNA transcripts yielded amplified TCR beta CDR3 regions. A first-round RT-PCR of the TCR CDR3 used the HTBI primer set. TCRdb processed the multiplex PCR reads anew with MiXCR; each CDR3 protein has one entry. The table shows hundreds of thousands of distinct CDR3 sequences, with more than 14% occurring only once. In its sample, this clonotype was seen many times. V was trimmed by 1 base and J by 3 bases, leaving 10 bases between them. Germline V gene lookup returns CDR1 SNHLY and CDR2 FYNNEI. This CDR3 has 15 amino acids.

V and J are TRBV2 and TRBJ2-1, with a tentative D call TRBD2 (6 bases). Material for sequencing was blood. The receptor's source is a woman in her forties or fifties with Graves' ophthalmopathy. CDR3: CASSEVGGFYNEQFF. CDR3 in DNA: TGTGCCAGCAGTGAAGTGGGAGGCTTCTACAATGAGCAGTTCTTC.